The rows below give T cell receptor beta chains drawn from one sample of a study of post-analysis software for immune sequencing data. TCRdb re-called the PCR reads with MiXCR, one entry per CDR3 protein. This table holds about 540,000 distinct CDR3 sequences, around a third found once. The sample consisted of blood. The receptor set was obtained from a girl younger than 18 with multiple sclerosis. The CDR3 runs from the conserved cysteine through the conserved F or W. A D gene is named only where the DNA matches it firmly. Not all rows give a size; the values are once, few, many and, for expanded clones, a class.

>TRBV20-1|TRBJ2-3|-|-
TGCAGTGCTATCACAGGGTTCACAGATACGCAGTATTTT
CSAITGFTDTQYF
>TRBV20-1|TRBJ1-4|few|TRBD1
TGCAGTGCTAGAGGACAGGGTAATGAAAAACTGTTTTTT
CSARGQGNEKLFF
>TRBV18|TRBJ2-3|few|-
TGTGCCAGCTTAACGAGGCAGGACGCAGATACGCAGTATTTT
CASLTRQDADTQYF
>TRBV12-3/TRBV12-4|TRBJ2-5|-|-
TGTGCCACTGCGACTACGTACCAAGAGACCCAGTACTTC
CATATTYQETQYF
>TRBV18|TRBJ2-1|many|-
TGTGCCAGCTCACCCTTCGGCGGTGAGCAGTTCTTC
CASSPFGGEQFF
>TRBV3-1|TRBJ1-1|-|-
TGTGCCAGCAGCCAAACGGACTTGGGTGATATTGTAGCTTTCTTT
CASSQTDLGDIVAFF
>TRBV20-1|TRBJ2-5|few|TRBD1
TGCAGTGCAAGACAGGGGGTGGAGACCCAGTACTTC
CSARQGVETQYF
>TRBV29-1|TRBJ2-7|many|-
TGCAGCGTTGAAGGACACGGTTCCTACGAGCAGTACTTC
CSVEGHGSYEQYF
>TRBV5-1|TRBJ1-5|-|TRBD1
TGCGCCAGCAGCTTGGAACCGCCCGGACAGGGGGTCAATCAGCCCCAGCATTTT
CASSLEPPGQGVNQPQHF
>TRBV4-1|TRBJ2-5|few|-
TGCGCCAGCAGCCAAGAGACCGGAGGGACCAAAGAGACCCAGTACTTC
CASSQETGGTKETQYF
>TRBV4-1|TRBJ2-5|few|-
TGCGCCAGCAGCGGCGGGTTTTGGGAGACCCAGTACTTC
CASSGGFWETQYF
>TRBV20-1|TRBJ2-5|few|TRBD2
TGCAGTGCCAGTCGATGGGCTAGCGGGGGGGGAGAGACCCAGTACTTC
CSASRWASGGGETQYF
>TRBV29-1|TRBJ1-2|few|TRBD1
TGCAGCGTCGTACCCCCGGGACAGGGTTTTCGTGGCTATGGCTACACCTTC
CSVVPPGQGFRGYGYTF
>TRBV5-6|TRBJ2-3|few|TRBD2
TGTGCCAGCAGCAAGCGGGGAGGAACAGATACGCAGTATTTT
CASSKRGGTDTQYF
>TRBV4-1|TRBJ1-4|-|-
TGCGCCAGCTCCATCGGACGTGCAGCTAATGAAAAACTGTTTTTT
CASSIGRAANEKLFF
>TRBV6-6|TRBJ2-5|many|TRBD1
TGTGCCAGCAGTGCCTCCGGGACAGTCCAAGAGACCCAGTACTTC
CASSASGTVQETQYF
>TRBV10-3|TRBJ2-3|-|-
TGTGCCATCAGTGATCGCGTTGGCAGGGGGGGAGATACGCAGTATTTT
CAISDRVGRGGDTQYF
>TRBV5-1|TRBJ1-1|-|-
TGCGCCAGCAGCTTGGAGCGGACTGAAGCTTTCTTT
CASSLERTEAFF
>TRBV2|TRBJ2-7|-|TRBD1
TGTGCCAGCAGGGCGACATCGGGACAGGGCGCGTCCGAGCAGTACTTC
CASRATSGQGASEQYF
>TRBV28|TRBJ2-6|-|-
TGTGCCAGCAGTTTAGGGCTTTTCAAGGCCAACGTCCTGACTTTC
CASSLGLFKANVLTF
>TRBV5-1|TRBJ2-1|few|-
TGCGCCAGCACCCCGGACCCACAGGGACGGACCCAGTTCTTC
CASTPDPQGRTQFF
>TRBV11-2|TRBJ2-3|few|-
TGTGCCAGCAGCTCCGCCTCTAGCGTAGATACGCAGTATTTT
CASSSASSVDTQYF